The 13 T cell receptor beta chains below come from one sample, sequenced in a study of cytomegalovirus exposure and HLA in healthy donors. With 60 Vbeta and 13 Jbeta primers, the PCR was carried out. The repertoire was sequenced with immunoSEQ multiplex PCR; TCRdb's copy has only in-frame clones and lacks some. The sample shows approximately 200,000 clones, roughly 80% of them seen only once. The specimen was PBMCs. These receptors were obtained from a girl aged 2-9 years in good health and CMV-seronegative.

The chain has TRBV4-1 and TRBJ2-7; D gene ambiguous. The CDR3 has 13 amino acids. Germline V lookup: CDR1 MGHRA, CDR2 YSYEKL. The V and J ends lost 5 bases and 0 bases respectively, with 8 bases between them. In DNA form, the CDR3 reads TGCGCCAGCAGCGGAGTTCTCTCCTACGAGCAGTACTTC. Amino acid sequence: CASSGVLSYEQYF.

The rearrangement uses TRBV6-1 and TRBJ2-5; weak D call: TRBD1 (5 bases). The J call may be mistaken, given a closer DNA end match to TRBJ2-7. CDR3 length equals 16 residues. In germline, CDR1 is MNHNS, CDR2 SASEGT. The CDR3 DNA reads TGTGCCAGCAGTGATCCGTCAGGGATCCAATCCTACGAGCAGTACTTC. Translation: CASSDPSGIQSYEQYF.

The chain recombines TRBV5-1 with TRBJ2-1; TRBD2 is a possible D gene (5 bases). This CDR3 spans 14 amino acids. V was trimmed by 4 bases and J by 7 bases, leaving 15 bases between them. The V gene's germline CDR1 is SGHRS and CDR2 YFSETQ. In DNA form, the CDR3 reads TGCGCCAGCAGCCAGCTCCGGGGTAGGAATGAGCAGTTCTTC. Translation: CASSQLRGRNEQFF.

The V and J genes are TRBV19 and TRBJ2-7, with D perhaps TRBD1 (5 bases). Germline CDR1 LNHDA, CDR2 SQIVND (reference sequence). The V and J ends lost 3 bases and 0 bases respectively, with 9 bases between them. The CDR3 runs to 14 residues. The CDR3 region has the DNA TGTGCCAGTAGTATCAGCAGGGCCTCCTACGAGCAGTACTTC. It encodes CASSISRASYEQYF.

The V call is TRBV4-1, the J call TRBJ1-3, with D unclear. CDR3 length equals 16 residues. Germline CDR1 and CDR2: MGHRA and YSYEKL. Trimming removed 2 bases at V and 9 bases at J, with 20 bases between. CDR3 nucleotides: TGCGCCAGCAGCCAATCGACGGACTCCCCCTTTGGCACCATATATTTT. Translating gives CASSQSTDSPFGTIYF.

V usage is TRBV18 and J usage is TRBJ1-2, with a weak D call TRBD1 (5 bases). This CDR3 is 16 amino acids long. CDR1 KGHSH and CDR2 LQKENI come from the germline V gene. V was pared by 2 bases and J by 0 bases, with 13 bases between. CDR3 DNA sequence: TGTGCCAGCTCACCAACTGGGGCCGGAACTAACTATGGCTACACCTTC. Amino acids: CASSPTGAGTNYGYTF.

This chain joins TRBV6-1 and TRBJ2-5, with D possibly TRBD2 on 6 matching bases. The CDR3 is 12 residues long. Trimming shortened V by 3 bases and J by 7 bases, and 9 bases separated the two germline ends. Germline-derived CDR1 and CDR2 are MNHNS and SASEGT. CDR3 in amino acids: CASSELGGTQYF. DNA for the CDR3: TGTGCCAGCAGTGAGTTGGGGGGGACCCAGTACTTC.

CDR3 nucleotides: TGCGCCAGCAGCCAAGATTGGGGGGGGGCAGGTTCACCCCTCCACTTT. It yields the protein CASSQDWGGAGSPLHF. The J gene is TRBJ1-6, the V gene TRBV4-1; D is possibly TRBD1 (6 bases). CDR1 is MGHRA, CDR2 YSYEKL, per germline. This CDR3 contains 16 residues. Trimming took 0 bases from V and 9 from J, leaving 15 bases between them.

The rearrangement uses TRBV27 and TRBJ2-7; 9 bases line up with TRBD2. Germline V lookup: CDR1 MNHEY, CDR2 SMNVEV (reference sequence). Trimming took 4 bases from V and 5 from J; bases not matched to a gene: 3. This CDR3 region has 13 residues. CDR3 bases: TGTGCCAGCAGTTACAGCGGGAGGAACGAGCAGTACTTC. Encoded protein: CASSYSGRNEQYF.

The chain has TRBV25-1 and TRBJ2-7, with 7 bases lining up with TRBD1. Germline V lookup: CDR1 MGHDK, CDR2 SYGVNS. The length of the CDR3 is 13 residues. V lost 7 bases, J lost 3 bases, and 6 bases stayed unmatched. The CDR3 loop reads CASTHRGSYEQYF. The CDR3 DNA follows: TGTGCCAGCACGCACAGGGGAAGCTACGAGCAGTACTTC.

The V call is TRBV9, the J call TRBJ2-1, with 9 positions matching TRBD2. CDR1 and CDR2 (germline): SGDLS, YYNGEE. CDR3 size: 15 residues. With V trimmed by 0 bases and J by 2 bases, 0 bases remained unmatched. CDR3 amino acids: CASSVERGAYNEQFF. The CDR3 DNA sequence: TGTGCCAGCAGCGTAGAGCGGGGGGCCTACAATGAGCAGTTCTTC.

The chain joins TRBV19 to TRBJ1-2, with 11 nucleotides matching TRBD1. J lost 8 bases, V lost 4 bases, and 12 bases had no gene match. Germline CDR1 LNHDA, CDR2 SQIVND (reference sequence). The length of the CDR3 is 16 residues. This CDR3 reads CASSKYPDRGRGGYTF. DNA for the CDR3: TGTGCCAGTAGTAAATACCCGGACAGGGGGCGCGGAGGCTACACCTTC. Using reference TRBV19 and TRBJ1-2 for the parts outside the CDR3, the full variable domain is DGGITQSPKYLFRKEGQNVTLSCEQNLNHDAMYWYRQDPGQGLRLIYYSQIVNDFQKGDIAEGYSVSREKKESFPLTVTSAQKNPTAFYLCASSKYPDRGRGGYTFGSGTRLTVV.

The genes are TRBV19 and TRBJ2-1; TRBD2 matches 8 bases. The CDR3 is made up of 13 amino acids. CDR1 and CDR2 (germline): LNHDA, SQIVND (reference sequence). The ends lost 8 bases at V and 5 bases at J; junction bases unmatched: 5. CDR3 amino acids: CASSSGSHNEQFF. The CDR3 DNA reads as TGTGCCAGTTCAAGCGGGAGCCACAATGAGCAGTTCTTC.